The source of this T cell receptor (beta chain) is a study of blood T cell repertoires in COVID-19. Original data processing: Amplified reference gene primers provided the basis for estimating nucleated cell counts. Sequenced by immunoSEQ multiplex PCR; TCRdb stores in-frame clones only, minus some. V, J and clone size reflect that table, while D and trimming were determined from the DNA. The data show roughly 380,000 clones, with about 90% seen just once and approximately 3.1% held by the top ten. Germline CDR1 SNHLY, CDR2 FYNNEI. This CDR3 has 14 residues. V shed 6 bases and J 5 bases; nucleotides not matched to a gene: 9. Participants' own reports of clinical history determined their cohort assignment.

The origin of this receptor is a woman in her 30s who had recovered from COVID-19. Material: PBMCs or T cells enriched from blood (not recorded which). V gene TRBV2 combines with J gene TRBJ1-2, with 7 bases that match TRBD1. As DNA, the CDR3 is TGTGCCAGCAGCTACAGGGACAGCGATTATGGCTACACCTTC. This codes for CASSYRDSDYGYTF.